The clone carrying this TCR beta chain appeared many times. In building TCR beta libraries, iRepertoire HTBI primers were used together with Arm-PCR of CDR3 regions. TCRdb ran MiXCR on the multiplex PCR reads and lists one entry per CDR3 protein. The repertoire consists of about 220,000 distinct CDR3 sequences, with roughly a fifth occurring once and the leading ten covering about an eighth. Indicated time point: newly diagnosed GD, antithyroid drugs for less than 3 months. PBMC-extracted RNA yielded the TCR library. The data were taken from a study of regulatory T cells in long-lasting Graves disease. Germline CDR1 and CDR2: SGHDN and FVKESK. The CDR3 consists of 13 residues. Between the trimmed V and J ends, which lost 1 base and 2 bases, there was a span of 4 bases. This sample also appeared in a second study, on T cells in Graves' hyperthyroidism and ophthalmopathy. From that paper: Clinicians diagnosed patients from clinical symptoms, serum thyroxine and TRAb, thyroid ultrasound and orbital computed tomography.

This clonotype was sampled from a woman aged 25 to 39 with Graves disease. This sample comprised peripheral blood mononuclear cells (PBMCs), obtained at new diagnosis, from a patient treated with antithyroid drugs. The chain joins TRBV14 to TRBJ2-3; D remains unclear. The CDR3 sequence: CASSQGITDTQYF. The DNA for the CDR3 is TGTGCCAGCAGCCAAGGTATCACAGATACGCAGTATTTT.